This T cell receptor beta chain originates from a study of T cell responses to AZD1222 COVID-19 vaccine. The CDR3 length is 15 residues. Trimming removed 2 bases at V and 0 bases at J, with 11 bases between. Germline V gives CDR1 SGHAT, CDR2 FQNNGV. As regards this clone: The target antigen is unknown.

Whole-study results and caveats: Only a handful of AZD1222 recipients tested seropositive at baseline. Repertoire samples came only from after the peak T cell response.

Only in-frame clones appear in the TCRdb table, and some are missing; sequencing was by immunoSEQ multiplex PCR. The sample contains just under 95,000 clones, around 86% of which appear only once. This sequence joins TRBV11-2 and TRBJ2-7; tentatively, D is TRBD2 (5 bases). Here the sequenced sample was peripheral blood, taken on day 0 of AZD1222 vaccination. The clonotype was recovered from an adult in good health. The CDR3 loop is CASSLNSGSSYEQYF. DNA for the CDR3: TGTGCCAGCAGCTTAAATTCGGGAAGCTCCTACGAGCAGTACTTC.